These 10 T cell receptor beta chains share one sample of origin, sequenced in a study of cytomegalovirus exposure and HLA in healthy donors. Profiling relied on immunoSEQ multiplex PCR, and the TCRdb table lists in-frame clones only, not all of them. The table includes 55,000 to 65,000 clones, about nine tenths detected once. What was sequenced was PBMCs. These receptors were obtained from a man aged 18-30 years in good health and CMV-seronegative.

The rearrangement links TRBV29-1 to TRBJ2-2, with TRBD2 matching over 7 bases. CDR3 length: 13 amino acids. The V and J ends lost 4 bases and 4 bases, in that order; junction bases with no gene match: 3. Germline V gene sequence: CDR1 SQVTM, CDR2 ANQGSEA. The CDR3 DNA reads as TGCAGCGTTGGCGGGGGTAGCACCGGGGAGCTGTTTTTT. It is translated as CSVGGGSTGELFF.

The J gene is TRBJ1-2, the V gene TRBV7-9; D gene ambiguous. Deletions cut 6 bases from V and 2 bases from J, with 10 bases between. CDR1 is SEHNR and CDR2 is FQNEAQ in the germline V gene (reference sequence). CDR3 length equals 13 residues. Here the CDR3 reads CASRWGGNYGYTF. Here the CDR3 DNA reads TGTGCCAGCAGGTGGGGAGGAAACTATGGCTACACCTTC.

This chain joins TRBV9 and TRBJ2-5; 13 bases match TRBD2. The ends lost 4 bases at V and 5 bases at J; junction bases unmatched: 2. Germline-derived CDR1 and CDR2 are SGDLS and YYNGEE. This CDR3 is built from 14 residues. The CDR3: CASSKTSGRETQYF. The CDR3 DNA reads TGTGCCAGCAGCAAGACTAGCGGGAGGGAGACCCAGTACTTC.

The V gene is TRBV7-6, the J gene TRBJ2-3, with TRBD1 identical over 8 bases. CDR3 length: 15 residues. From germline, CDR1 is SGHVS and CDR2 FNYEAQ. V gave up 3 bases and J gave up 6 bases; unmatched junction bases: 8. In nucleotides, the CDR3 is TGTGCCAGCAGCTTTGGGCAGGGGGCTTCGGATACGCAGTATTTT. Encoded protein: CASSFGQGASDTQYF. Looking up the rest from reference TRBV7-6 and TRBJ2-3 gives the full variable domain: GAGVSQSPRYKVTKRGQDVALRCDPISGHVSLYWYRQALGQGPEFLTYFNYEAQQDKSGLPNDRFSAERPEGSISTLTIQRTEQRDSAMYRCASSFGQGASDTQYFGPGTRLTVL.

The rearrangement links TRBV18 to TRBJ2-7, with 12 bases aligning to TRBD1. With 5 bases clipped from V and 2 bases from J, the junction kept 4 bases outside the gene matches. Germline V CDR1 and CDR2: KGHSH, LQKENI. The CDR3 spans 15 residues. The CDR3: CASSAGTGGPYEQYF. CDR3 nucleotide sequence: TGTGCCAGCTCAGCCGGGACAGGGGGCCCCTACGAGCAGTACTTC.

This sequence joins TRBV6-1 and TRBJ1-5; D possibly corresponds to TRBD1 (5 bases). The CDR3 covers 15 residues. The germline V and J ends were trimmed by 3 bases and 4 bases, with 13 bases remaining between them. Germline values: CDR1 MNHNS, CDR2 SASEGT. The CDR3 region has the DNA TGTGCCAGCAGTGAGGGACTGGGAAAGAATCAGCCCCAGCATTTT. This sequence encodes CASSEGLGKNQPQHF.

This chain uses TRBV7-2 with TRBJ2-1, with 10 bases aligning to TRBD1. The germline gives CDR1 SGHTA, CDR2 FQGNSA. V gave up 6 bases and J gave up 9 bases; unmatched junction bases: 14. The CDR3 is 16 amino acids. CDR3 nucleotide sequence: TGTGCCAGCAGACGGGGGACCGGGACAGGGGTCCCTGAGCAGTTCTTC. It encodes CASRRGTGTGVPEQFF.

The rearrangement links TRBV10-2 to TRBJ1-5, with 8 bases matching TRBD1. CDR3 size: 13 residues. V was pared by 4 bases and J by 6 bases, with 2 bases of the junction left unmatched. Germline assignment: CDR1 WSHSY and CDR2 SAAADI. CDR3 in amino acids: CASSGQGLQPQHF. DNA for the CDR3: TGCGCCAGCAGTGGACAGGGGCTTCAGCCCCAGCATTTT.

The chain combines TRBV21-1 with TRBJ2-4; TRBD2, as called in the table, went unchecked against the DNA. TRBV21-1 is labeled a pseudogene. The CDR3 covers 19 residues. CDR3 in amino acids: CASSGRIAGGSLAKNIQYF. CDR3 DNA sequence: TGTGCCAGCAGCGGTAGGATAGCGGGCGGATCATTAGCCAAAAACATTCAGTACTTC.

The DNA of the CDR3 is TGTGCCAGCGCCGAAGGAGCTAGTTGGCACATTCAGTACTTC. This encodes CASAEGASWHIQYF. The chain has TRBV5-4 and TRBJ2-4; D gene uncertain. The CDR3 runs to 14 residues. Germline-derived CDR1 and CDR2 are SGHNT and YYREEE (reference sequence). Trimming took off 7 bases at V and 8 bases at J, with 19 bases between the two ends.